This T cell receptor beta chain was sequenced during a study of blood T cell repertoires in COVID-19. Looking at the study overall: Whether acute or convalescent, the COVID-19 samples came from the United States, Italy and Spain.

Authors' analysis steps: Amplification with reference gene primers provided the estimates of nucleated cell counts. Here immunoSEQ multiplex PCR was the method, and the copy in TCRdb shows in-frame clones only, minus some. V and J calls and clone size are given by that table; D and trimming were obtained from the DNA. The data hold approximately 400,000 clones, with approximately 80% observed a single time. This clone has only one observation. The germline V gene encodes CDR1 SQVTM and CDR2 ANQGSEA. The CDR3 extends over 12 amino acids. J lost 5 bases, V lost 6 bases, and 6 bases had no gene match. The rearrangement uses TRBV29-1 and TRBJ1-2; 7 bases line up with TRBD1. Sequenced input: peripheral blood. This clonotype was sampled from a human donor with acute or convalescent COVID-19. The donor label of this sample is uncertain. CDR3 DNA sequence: TGCAGCGTCCGGGACAGCGCTTATGGCTACACCTTC. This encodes CSVRDSAYGYTF.